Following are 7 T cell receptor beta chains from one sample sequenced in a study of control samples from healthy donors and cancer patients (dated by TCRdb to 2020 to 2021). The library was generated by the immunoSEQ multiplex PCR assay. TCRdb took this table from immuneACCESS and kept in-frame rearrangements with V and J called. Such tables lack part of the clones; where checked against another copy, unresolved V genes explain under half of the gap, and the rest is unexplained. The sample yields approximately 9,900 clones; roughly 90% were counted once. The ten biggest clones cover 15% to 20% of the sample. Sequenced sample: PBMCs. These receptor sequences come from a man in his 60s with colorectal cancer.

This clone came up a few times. CDR3 bases: TGTGCCAGCAGTACAGGAGGGGTTGAAGTCTATGGCTACACCTTC. This codes for CASSTGGVEVYGYTF. The chain links TRBV28 to TRBJ1-2; D may be TRBD1 (5 bases). Germline values: CDR1 MDHEN, CDR2 SYDVKM. The length of the CDR3 is 15 residues. V gave up 5 bases and J gave up 4 bases, with 17 bases separating them.

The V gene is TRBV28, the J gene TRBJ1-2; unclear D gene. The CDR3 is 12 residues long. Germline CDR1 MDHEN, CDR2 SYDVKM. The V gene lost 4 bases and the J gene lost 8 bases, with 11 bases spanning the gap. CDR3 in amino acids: CASSSRTKGYTF. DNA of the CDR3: TGTGCCAGCAGTTCAAGGACGAAGGGCTACACCTTC.

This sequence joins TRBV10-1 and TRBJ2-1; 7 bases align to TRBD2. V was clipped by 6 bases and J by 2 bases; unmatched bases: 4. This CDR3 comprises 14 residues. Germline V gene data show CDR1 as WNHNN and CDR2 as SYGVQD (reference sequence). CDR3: CASSVAGAYNEQFF. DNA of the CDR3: TGCGCCAGCAGCGTAGCGGGCGCCTACAATGAGCAGTTCTTC.

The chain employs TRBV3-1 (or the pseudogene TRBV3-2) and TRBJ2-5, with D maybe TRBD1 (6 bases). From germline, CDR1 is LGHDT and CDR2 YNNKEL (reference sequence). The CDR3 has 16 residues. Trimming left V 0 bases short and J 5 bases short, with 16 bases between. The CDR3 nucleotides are TGTGCCAGCAGCCAAGATCCTAGGGGGAACTTGGAGACCCAGTACTTC. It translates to CASSQDPRGNLETQYF.

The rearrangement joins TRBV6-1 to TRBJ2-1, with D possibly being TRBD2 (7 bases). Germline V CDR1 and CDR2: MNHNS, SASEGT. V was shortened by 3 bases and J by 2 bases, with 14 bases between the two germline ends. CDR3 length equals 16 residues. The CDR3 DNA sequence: TGTGCCAGCAGTGATGACGGCGGGGGCCCCTACAATGAGCAGTTCTTC. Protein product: CASSDDGGGPYNEQFF.

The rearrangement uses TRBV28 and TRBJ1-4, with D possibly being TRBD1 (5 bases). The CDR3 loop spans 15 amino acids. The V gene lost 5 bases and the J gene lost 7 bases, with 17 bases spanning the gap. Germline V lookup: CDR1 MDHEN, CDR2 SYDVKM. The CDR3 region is CASSRVGQGREKLFF. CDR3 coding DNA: TGTGCCAGCAGTAGAGTAGGGCAGGGTCGTGAAAAACTGTTTTTT.

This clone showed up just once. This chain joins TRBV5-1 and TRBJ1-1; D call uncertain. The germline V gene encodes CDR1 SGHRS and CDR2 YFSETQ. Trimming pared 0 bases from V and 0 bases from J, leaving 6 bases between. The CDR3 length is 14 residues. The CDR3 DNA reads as TGCGCCAGCAGCTTGGATTCGCTGAACACTGAAGCTTTCTTT. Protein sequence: CASSLDSLNTEAFF.